What follows are 28 T cell receptor beta chains derived from one specimen sequenced in a study of CD8+ T cells in alopecia areata. Treatment reported: oral pan-JAK inhibitor, 5-10 mg twice daily. Investigators isolated RNA and reverse transcribed it into cDNA to act as the sequencing template. The protocol was immunoSEQ multiplex PCR, while the TCRdb copy is restricted to in-frame clones and leaves out a portion. The sample lists under 350,000 clones, 55% to 70% occurring once. The source material was CD4+ T cells sorted from blood, sampled at week 24, from a patient treated with tofacitinib. These receptors were collected from a human donor with alopecia areata.

This clone has more than one count but fewer than ten. The V call is TRBV9, the J call TRBJ2-7; tentative D call: TRBD1 (6 bases). V shed 3 bases and J shed 6 bases, with 16 bases lying between them. CDR1 and CDR2 (germline): SGDLS, YYNGEE. CDR3 size: 14 residues. CDR3 loop: CASSATGTSVEQYF. The CDR3 coding sequence is TGTGCCAGCAGCGCCACAGGGACCTCCGTCGAGCAGTACTTC.

There are many counts of this clone. The rearrangement joins TRBV13 to TRBJ2-3; 9 nucleotides align to TRBD1. The CDR3 consists of 15 residues. The germline V gene encodes CDR1 PRHDT and CDR2 FYEKMQ (reference sequence). The junction had 5 bases not matched to a gene; V was cut back by 3 bases and J by 4 bases. The DNA for the CDR3 is TGTGCCAGCAGCTTTATGGACAGGGGATCAGATACGCAGTATTTT. It translates to CASSFMDRGSDTQYF.

This clone was picked up a small number of times. The chain links TRBV29-1 to TRBJ2-5; D is perhaps TRBD1 (6 bases). Germline assignment: CDR1 SQVTM and CDR2 ANQGSEA. The CDR3 covers 12 residues. Trimming left V 6 bases short and J 3 bases short, with 11 bases between. The CDR3 reads CSVNSGEETQYF. The CDR3 DNA is TGCAGCGTGAACTCAGGGGAAGAGACCCAGTACTTC.

Regarding this clone: Distinct nucleotide sequences in the sample also encode this CDR3. The chain joins TRBV5-1 to TRBJ2-3, with 12 bases identical to TRBD2. CDR3 length equals 15 residues. Germline V lookup: CDR1 SGHRS, CDR2 YFSETQ. J was trimmed by 3 bases and V by 4 bases; bases with no gene match: 3. CDR3 sequence reads: CASSLGLAGTDTQYF. Here the CDR3 DNA reads TGCGCCAGCAGCCTCGGACTAGCGGGGACAGATACGCAGTATTTT.

The V call is TRBV6-5, the J call TRBJ2-5; D ambiguous. This CDR3 region has 13 residues. Trimming took off 5 bases at V and 5 bases at J, with 12 bases between the two ends. Germline V gene lookup returns CDR1 MNHEY and CDR2 SVGAGI. The chain's CDR3 is CASSRGLGETQYF. CDR3 in DNA: TGTGCCAGCAGTCGAGGCCTGGGGGAGACCCAGTACTTC.

This clone showed up just a few times. Distinct nucleotide sequences in the sample also encode this CDR3. The chain uses TRBV7-9 and TRBJ2-7, with D perhaps TRBD2 (5 bases). Trimming stripped 0 bases from V and 2 bases from J, with 5 bases between. CDR3 length equals 13 residues. Germline CDR1 reads SEHNR; CDR2 reads FQNEAQ (reference sequence). CDR3: CASSLAGAYEQYF. The CDR3 nucleotides are TGTGCCAGCAGCTTAGCCGGGGCCTACGAGCAGTACTTC.

This chain links TRBV19 with TRBJ2-1; weak D call: TRBD2 (5 bases). Trimming left V 3 bases short and J 9 bases short, with 12 bases between. Per the germline V gene, CDR1 is LNHDA and CDR2 is SQIVND (reference sequence). This CDR3 spans 13 amino acids. Here the CDR3 DNA reads TGTGCCAGTAGTATTGGGGAGTATGGTGAGCAGTTCTTC. Its protein product is CASSIGEYGEQFF.

The table lists this clone with a few counts. This chain uses TRBV4-2 with TRBJ2-3, with D possibly TRBD1 on 5 matching bases. The length of the CDR3 is 14 residues. Trimming removed 0 bases from V and 4 bases from J, with 8 bases in between. Germline V gene sequence: CDR1 LGHNA, CDR2 YNFKEQ. DNA for the CDR3: TGTGCCAGCAGCCAAGATAGGGGTTCAGATACGCAGTATTTT. Translation gives CASSQDRGSDTQYF.

As for this clone: This CDR3 is also generated by other DNA sequences in the sample. The chain employs TRBV29-1 and TRBJ1-3, with D uncertain. With 4 bases removed from V and 0 bases from J, the gap between germline ends came to 7 bases. This CDR3 is 13 amino acids long. From germline, CDR1 is SQVTM and CDR2 ANQGSEA. The CDR3 region has the DNA TGCAGCGTTGGAGGCAACTCTGGAAACACCATATATTTT. Protein: CSVGGNSGNTIYF.

The genes are TRBV7-9 and TRBJ2-1, with D uncertain. Germline V gene lookup returns CDR1 SEHNR and CDR2 FQNEAQ (reference sequence). CDR3 length equals 15 residues. V shed 1 base and J shed 4 bases, with 11 bases lying between them. The CDR3 loop reads CASSLDPGTYNEQFF. DNA of the CDR3: TGTGCCAGCAGCTTAGATCCGGGCACATACAATGAGCAGTTCTTC.

This chain links TRBV29-1 with TRBJ1-1, with a weak D call TRBD1 (6 bases). Germline lookup yields CDR1 SQVTM and CDR2 ANQGSEA. The CDR3 spans 14 residues. With 1 base removed from V and 4 bases from J, the gap between germline ends came to 13 bases. The CDR3 DNA reads as TGCAGCGTTGAAGGGGGGCGTGGGAGCACTGAAGCTTTCTTT. This translates into CSVEGGRGSTEAFF.

The chain joins TRBV29-1 to TRBJ1-2, with D perhaps matching TRBD1 (5 bases). With 2 bases removed from V and 2 bases from J, the gap between germline ends came to 18 bases. The CDR3 length is 16 residues. Germline V gene sequence: CDR1 SQVTM, CDR2 ANQGSEA. The CDR3 DNA reads TGCAGCGTTGAAATGTCGCGGGGGGAAGAAAACTATGGCTACACCTTC. This encodes CSVEMSRGEENYGYTF.

The chain combines TRBV25-1 with TRBJ1-2; the D is unclear. Germline CDR1 and CDR2: MGHDK and SYGVNS. V was clipped by 4 bases and J by 3 bases, with 6 bases between them. The CDR3 has 12 residues. The CDR3 DNA is TGTGCCAGCAGTGCCGAATACTATGGCTACACCTTC. This encodes CASSAEYYGYTF.

This clone was counted between two and nine times. This chain joins TRBV2 and TRBJ2-7, with D perhaps matching TRBD2 (6 bases). Trimming cost V 6 bases and J 1 base, with 7 bases left between them. Germline values: CDR1 SNHLY, CDR2 FYNNEI. The CDR3 contains 12 residues. CDR3 in amino acids: CASRLASYEQYF. In DNA, the CDR3 is TGTGCCAGCAGACTAGCATCCTACGAGCAGTACTTC. Full variable domain (remainder filled in from reference TRBV2 and TRBJ2-7): EPEVTQTPSHQVTQMGQEVILRCVPISNHLYFYWYRQILGQKVEFLVSFYNNEISEKSEIFDDQFSVERPDGSNFTLKIRSTKLEDSAMYFCASRLASYEQYFGPGTRLTVT.

This clone was seen only once. The chain is built from TRBV5-1 and TRBJ1-2; 7 bases are a match to TRBD1. Germline V CDR1 and CDR2: SGHRS, YFSETQ. Trimming removed 4 bases from V and 2 bases from J; junction bases left unmatched: 5. The CDR3 is 14 residues long. CDR3 coding DNA: TGCGCCAGCAGCGGGGGGACAGCCAACTATGGCTACACCTTC. This codes for CASSGGTANYGYTF. The whole variable domain, remainder taken from reference TRBV5-1 and TRBJ1-2, is KAGVTQTPRYLIKTRGQQVTLSCSPISGHRSVSWYQQTPGQGLQFLFEYFSETQRNKGNFPGRFSGRQFSNSRSEMNVSTLELGDSALYLCASSGGTANYGYTFGSGTRLTVV.

This chain joins TRBV19 and TRBJ2-2; either TRBD1 or TRBD2 may supply D (6 bases each). Trimming left V 7 bases short and J 1 base short, with 13 bases between. The CDR3 sequence is 15 residues long. Germline assignment: CDR1 LNHDA and CDR2 SQIVND (reference sequence). CDR3 protein: CASKGGQKNTGELFF. The DNA for the CDR3 is TGTGCCAGTAAGGGGGGTCAGAAGAACACCGGGGAGCTGTTTTTT.

V usage is TRBV9 and J usage is TRBJ1-2; D gene ambiguous. Germline V lookup: CDR1 SGDLS, CDR2 YYNGEE. V was pared by 3 bases and J by 3 bases, with 18 bases between. The CDR3 is made up of 16 amino acids. In DNA, the CDR3 is TGTGCCAGCAGCGCTATACCCGACGGGTCTCACTATGGCTACACCTTC. Its protein is CASSAIPDGSHYGYTF.

CDR3 residues: CASSLFSSLDHGYTF. The CDR3 DNA is TGTGCCAGCAGCTTATTTTCGAGCCTTGATCATGGCTACACCTTC. This chain uses TRBV7-8 with TRBJ1-2; D not resolved. Germline CDR1 reads SGHVS; CDR2 reads FQNEAQ. The V and J ends lost 2 bases and 6 bases respectively, with 16 bases between them. The length of the CDR3 is 15 residues. The full variable domain, its missing parts supplied by reference TRBV7-8 and TRBJ1-2, is GAGVSQSPRYKVAKRGQDVALRCDPISGHVSLFWYQQALGQGPEFLTYFQNEAQLDKSGLPSDRFFAERPEGSVSTLKIQRTQQEDSAVYLCASSLFSSLDHGYTFGSGTRLTVV.

The sample holds a few counts of this clone. V gene TRBV29-1 combines with J gene TRBJ2-1; D not resolved. The CDR3 is 11 amino acids. The germline V gene has CDR1 SQVTM and CDR2 ANQGSEA. The V end was cut by 6 bases, the J end by 8 bases, with 11 bases between. CDR3 DNA sequence: TGCAGCGTCCGAGGTGGGGATGAGCAGTTCTTC. It codes for CSVRGGDEQFF.

The chain is built from TRBV7-9 and TRBJ2-5, with D hard to call. Trimming pared 1 base from V and 2 bases from J, leaving 11 bases between. This CDR3 contains 15 residues. Germline values: CDR1 SEHNR, CDR2 FQNEAQ (reference sequence). Here the CDR3 DNA reads TGTGCCAGCAGCTTAGGGCAGCACCCACAAGAGACCCAGTACTTC. Protein: CASSLGQHPQETQYF.

J is TRBJ2-2 and V is TRBV5-1; the D call may be TRBD1 or TRBD2 (5 bases each). Germline loops: CDR1 SGHRS, CDR2 YFSETQ. The CDR3 is made up of 15 amino acids. V was shortened by 0 bases and J by 4 bases, with 10 bases between the two germline ends. For the CDR3, the DNA is TGCGCCAGCAGCTTGGTAGGGGACGCCACCGGGGAGCTGTTTTTT. Translation gives CASSLVGDATGELFF.

A note on this clone: Relative to the germline gene, one junction end is altered; a read error may explain this. The chain joins TRBV4-1 to TRBJ1-4, with TRBD1 identical over 7 bases. Germline CDR1 is MGHRA and CDR2 is YSYEKL. CDR3 size: 19 residues. The CDR3 here is CASSQDSSTQGGPKEKLFF. The CDR3 DNA reads as TGCGCCAGCAGCCAAGATAGTAGCACTCAGGGGGGGCCTAAAGAAAAACTGTTTTTT.

The chain recombines TRBV29-1 with TRBJ1-2, with 7 nucleotides matching TRBD1. J gave up 6 bases and V 3 bases, and 13 bases lay outside the gene matches. This CDR3 spans 15 amino acids. Germline V CDR1 and CDR2: SQVTM, ANQGSEA. Here the CDR3 DNA reads TGCAGCGTTGAGGCCACAATAACAGGGGACAATGGCTACACCTTC. Translated, it gives CSVEATITGDNGYTF.

This clone was counted only a few times. The rearrangement uses TRBV11-2 and TRBJ1-2; weak D call: TRBD1 (6 bases). Trimming cost V 4 bases and J 8 bases, with 14 bases left between them. The CDR3 loop spans 13 amino acids. The germline V gene encodes CDR1 SGHAT and CDR2 FQNNGV. In DNA, the CDR3 is TGTGCCAGCAGCTCTAACCCCAGGGGCGGCTACACCTTC. Encoded protein: CASSSNPRGGYTF.

V gene TRBV29-1 combines with J gene TRBJ1-5; 9 positions agree with TRBD1. Germline lookup yields CDR1 SQVTM and CDR2 ANQGSEA. CDR3 length: 15 residues. V was pared by 0 bases and J by 7 bases, with 7 bases of the junction left unmatched. The CDR3 DNA follows: TGCAGCGTTGAAGATGGGGGACAGGGCGGCCAGCCCCAGCATTTT. Translation: CSVEDGGQGGQPQHF.

This clone was detected only a few times. This sequence joins TRBV5-6 and TRBJ2-4; weak D call: TRBD1 (6 bases). With 5 bases removed from V and 5 bases from J, the gap between germline ends came to 14 bases. Looked up from germline, CDR1 is SGHDT and CDR2 is YYEEEE. The CDR3 runs 14 residues. The chain's CDR3 is CASSTLRGENIQYF. For the CDR3, the DNA is TGTGCCAGCAGTACCCTCAGGGGTGAAAACATTCAGTACTTC. Drawing the rest from reference TRBV5-6 and TRBJ2-4, the complete variable domain is DAGVTQSPTHLIKTRGQQVTLRCSPKSGHDTVSWYQQALGQGPQFIFQYYEEEERQRGNFPDRFSGHQFPNYSSELNVNALLLGDSALYLCASSTLRGENIQYFGAGTRLSVL.

Note on this clone: Other DNA sequences within the sample encode an identical CDR3. The V gene is TRBV7-2, the J gene TRBJ2-5; the match to TRBD1 covers 8 bases. CDR3 length: 15 amino acids. Germline values: CDR1 SGHTA, CDR2 FQGNSA. V was pared by 1 base and J by 1 base, with 2 bases of the junction left unmatched. CDR3 in DNA: TGTGCCAGCAGCTTAGTTGGACAGGGCCAAGAGACCCAGTACTTC. Translated, it gives CASSLVGQGQETQYF.

This clone was counted a few times. The J gene is TRBJ2-2, the V gene TRBV5-1; TRBD1 aligns across 7 bases. Germline V gene data show CDR1 as SGHRS and CDR2 as YFSETQ. The CDR3 length is 15 residues. The V gene end was trimmed by 4 bases and the J gene end by 5 bases; junction bases not matched to a gene: 8. The CDR3 loop reads CASSQRTGDTGELFF. The DNA for the CDR3 is TGCGCCAGCAGCCAGCGGACAGGCGATACCGGGGAGCTGTTTTTT.